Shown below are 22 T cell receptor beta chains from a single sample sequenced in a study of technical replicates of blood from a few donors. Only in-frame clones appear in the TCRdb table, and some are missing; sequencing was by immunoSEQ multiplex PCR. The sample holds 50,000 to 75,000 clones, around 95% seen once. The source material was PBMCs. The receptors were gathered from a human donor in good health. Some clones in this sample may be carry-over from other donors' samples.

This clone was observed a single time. The CDR3 here is CASSTRQGTERNTEAFF. The CDR3 nucleotides read TGTGCCAGCAGCACTCGACAGGGTACGGAAAGAAACACTGAAGCTTTCTTT. The J gene is TRBJ1-1, the V gene TRBV9, with TRBD1 matching 7 bases. Germline CDR1 is SGDLS and CDR2 is YYNGEE. The V segment lost 4 bases and the J segment 2 bases; nucleotides outside the gene matches: 14. The CDR3 has 17 residues.

CDR3 region: CASSQVFSWTSSYNEQFF. The CDR3 coding sequence is TGTGCCAGCAGCCAAGTTTTCTCCTGGACTAGTTCTTACAATGAGCAGTTCTTC. The V gene is TRBV14, the J gene TRBJ2-1; 7 bases align to TRBD2. Trimming at V came to 1 base and at J to 4 bases, leaving 13 bases not matched to a gene. The CDR3 totals 18 residues. Germline V CDR1 and CDR2: SGHDN, FVKESK. The full variable domain, in which reference TRBV14 and TRBJ2-1 provide the parts outside the CDR3, is EAGVTQFPSHSVIEKGQTVTLRCDPISGHDNLYWYRRVMGKEIKFLLHFVKESKQDESGMPNNRFLAERTGGTYSTLKVQPAELEDSGVYFCASSQVFSWTSSYNEQFFGPGTRLTVL.

Here the CDR3 DNA reads TGTGCCAGCAGCCCTGGACAGGGGTTGAACACTGAAGCTTTCTTT. It specifies CASSPGQGLNTEAFF. The chain uses TRBV7-6 and TRBJ1-1, with TRBD1 identical over 9 bases. Germline CDR1 SGHVS, CDR2 FNYEAQ. Germline trimming cut 5 bases from V and 0 bases from J; bases unmatched to any gene: 4. The CDR3 totals 15 residues. Based on the CDR3 plus reference TRBV7-6 and TRBJ1-1, the full variable domain is GAGVSQSPRYKVTKRGQDVALRCDPISGHVSLYWYRQALGQGPEFLTYFNYEAQQDKSGLPNDRFSAERPEGSISTLTIQRTEQRDSAMYRCASSPGQGLNTEAFFGQGTRLTVV.

The CDR3 loop is CASSPTSGSYEQYF. CDR3 nucleotides: TGTGCCAGCAGCCCGACTAGCGGGAGCTACGAGCAGTACTTC. The chain couples TRBV7-2 to TRBJ2-7, with 12 bases aligning to TRBD2. This CDR3 has 14 amino acids. CDR1 SGHTA and CDR2 FQGNSA come from the germline V gene. V lost 5 bases, J lost 3 bases, and 2 bases stayed unmatched.

The CDR3 DNA reads as TGTGCCAGCAGCTCCCCCGCGGGAAACACCATATATTTT. Its protein product is CASSSPAGNTIYF. The chain uses TRBV7-3 and TRBJ1-3; D remains ambiguous. Germline-derived CDR1 and CDR2 are SGHTA and FQGTGA. This CDR3 region has 13 residues. V was shortened by 4 bases and J by 4 bases, with 8 bases between the two germline ends.

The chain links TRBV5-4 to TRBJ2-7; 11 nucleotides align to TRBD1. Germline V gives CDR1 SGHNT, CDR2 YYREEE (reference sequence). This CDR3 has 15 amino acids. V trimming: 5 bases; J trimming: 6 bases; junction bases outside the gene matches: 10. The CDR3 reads CASRAPDRGQGEQYF. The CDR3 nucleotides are TGTGCCAGCAGGGCCCCGGACAGGGGGCAGGGCGAGCAGTACTTC.

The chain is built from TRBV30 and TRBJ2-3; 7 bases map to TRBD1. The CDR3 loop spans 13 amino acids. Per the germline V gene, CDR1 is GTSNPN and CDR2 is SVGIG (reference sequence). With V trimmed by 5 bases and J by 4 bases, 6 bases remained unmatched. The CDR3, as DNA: TGTGCCTGGGACAGGGCTGGGGCAGATACGCAGTATTTT. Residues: CAWDRAGADTQYF.

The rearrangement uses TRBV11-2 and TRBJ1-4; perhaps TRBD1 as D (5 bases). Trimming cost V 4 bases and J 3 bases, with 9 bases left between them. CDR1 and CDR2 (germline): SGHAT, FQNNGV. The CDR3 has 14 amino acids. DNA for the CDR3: TGTGCCAGCAGCTCGGGACTGTCTAATGAAAAACTGTTTTTT. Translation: CASSSGLSNEKLFF.

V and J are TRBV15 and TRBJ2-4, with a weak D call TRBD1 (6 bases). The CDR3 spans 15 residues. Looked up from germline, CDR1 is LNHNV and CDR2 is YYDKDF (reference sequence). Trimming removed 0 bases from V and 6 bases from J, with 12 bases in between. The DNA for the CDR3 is TGTGCCACCAGCAGAGATGCAGGGGCTGGAAACATTCAGTACTTC. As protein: CATSRDAGAGNIQYF.

DNA of the CDR3: TGCAGCGTTGATGAAGGGCGGGGGCGAAATGAGCAGTTCTTC. It codes for CSVDEGRGRNEQFF. The chain joins TRBV29-1 to TRBJ2-1; perhaps TRBD2 as D (7 bases). V lost 3 bases to trimming and J lost 7 bases, with 16 bases between them. The germline gives CDR1 SQVTM, CDR2 ANQGSEA. The CDR3 spans 14 residues.

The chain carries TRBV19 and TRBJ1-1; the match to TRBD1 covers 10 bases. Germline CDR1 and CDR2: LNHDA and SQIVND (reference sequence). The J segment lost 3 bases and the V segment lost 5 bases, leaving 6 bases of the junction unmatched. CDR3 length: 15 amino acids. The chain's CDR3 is CASSAAGTGDTEAFF. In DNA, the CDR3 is TGTGCCAGTAGTGCCGCCGGGACAGGGGACACTGAAGCTTTCTTT.

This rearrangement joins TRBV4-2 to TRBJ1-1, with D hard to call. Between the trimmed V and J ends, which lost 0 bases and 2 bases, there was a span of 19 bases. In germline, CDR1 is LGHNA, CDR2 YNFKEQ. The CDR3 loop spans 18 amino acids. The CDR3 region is CASSQDAGGIRSNTEAFF. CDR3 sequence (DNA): TGTGCCAGCAGCCAAGATGCGGGCGGGATCCGAAGTAACACTGAAGCTTTCTTT.

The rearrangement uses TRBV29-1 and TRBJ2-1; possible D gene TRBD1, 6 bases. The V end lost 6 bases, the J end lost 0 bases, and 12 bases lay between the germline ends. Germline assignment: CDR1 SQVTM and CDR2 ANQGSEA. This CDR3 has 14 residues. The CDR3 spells CSVAQGSSYNEQFF. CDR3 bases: TGCAGCGTAGCTCAGGGGAGCTCCTACAATGAGCAGTTCTTC.

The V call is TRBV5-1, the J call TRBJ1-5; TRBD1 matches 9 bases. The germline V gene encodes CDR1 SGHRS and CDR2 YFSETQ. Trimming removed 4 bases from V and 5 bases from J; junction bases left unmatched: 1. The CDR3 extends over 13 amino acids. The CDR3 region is CASSRQGDQPQHF. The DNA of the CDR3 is TGCGCCAGCAGCCGACAGGGGGATCAGCCCCAGCATTTT.

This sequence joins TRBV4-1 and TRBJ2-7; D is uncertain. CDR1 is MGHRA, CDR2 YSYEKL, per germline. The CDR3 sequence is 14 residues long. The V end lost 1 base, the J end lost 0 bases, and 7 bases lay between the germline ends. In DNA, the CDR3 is TGCGCCAGCAGCCAAGCTACTACCTCCTACGAGCAGTACTTC. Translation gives CASSQATTSYEQYF.

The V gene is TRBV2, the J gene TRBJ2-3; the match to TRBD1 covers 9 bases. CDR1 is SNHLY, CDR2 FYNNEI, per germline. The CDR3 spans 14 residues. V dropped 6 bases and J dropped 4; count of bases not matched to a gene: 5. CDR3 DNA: TGTGCCAGCAGCCAAGACAGGGGGGCAGATACGCAGTATTTT. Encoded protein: CASSQDRGADTQYF. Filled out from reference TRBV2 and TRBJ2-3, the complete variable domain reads EPEVTQTPSHQVTQMGQEVILRCVPISNHLYFYWYRQILGQKVEFLVSFYNNEISEKSEIFDDQFSVERPDGSNFTLKIRSTKLEDSAMYFCASSQDRGADTQYFGPGTRLTVL.

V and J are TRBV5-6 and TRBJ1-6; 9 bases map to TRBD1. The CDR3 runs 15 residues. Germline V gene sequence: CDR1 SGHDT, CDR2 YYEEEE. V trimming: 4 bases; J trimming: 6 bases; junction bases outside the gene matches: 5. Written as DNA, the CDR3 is TGTGCCAGCAGCCAGACGACAGGGGGTAATTCACCCCTCCACTTT. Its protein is CASSQTTGGNSPLHF.

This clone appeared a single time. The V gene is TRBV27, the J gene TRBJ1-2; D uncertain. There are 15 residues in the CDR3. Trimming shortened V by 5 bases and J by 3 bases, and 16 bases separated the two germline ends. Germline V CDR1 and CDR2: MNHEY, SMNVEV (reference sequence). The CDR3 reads CASSLGGTGYYGYTF. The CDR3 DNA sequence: TGTGCCAGCAGTCTAGGTGGTACGGGATACTATGGCTACACCTTC.

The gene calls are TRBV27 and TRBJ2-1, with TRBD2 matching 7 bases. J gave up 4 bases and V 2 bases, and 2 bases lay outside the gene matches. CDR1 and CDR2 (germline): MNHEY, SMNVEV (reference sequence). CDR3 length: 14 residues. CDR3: CASSLRGEYNEQFF. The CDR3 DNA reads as TGTGCCAGCAGTTTACGGGGGGAATACAATGAGCAGTTCTTC.

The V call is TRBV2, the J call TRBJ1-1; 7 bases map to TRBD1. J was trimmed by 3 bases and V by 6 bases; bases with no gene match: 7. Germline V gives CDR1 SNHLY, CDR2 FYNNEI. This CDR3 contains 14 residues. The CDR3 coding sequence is TGTGCCAGCAGATTCTTCACAGGGGACACTGAAGCTTTCTTT. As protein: CASRFFTGDTEAFF.

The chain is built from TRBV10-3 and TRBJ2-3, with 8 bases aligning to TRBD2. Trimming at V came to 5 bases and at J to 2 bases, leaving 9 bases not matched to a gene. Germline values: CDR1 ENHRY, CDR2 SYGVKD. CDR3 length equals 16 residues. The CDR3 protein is CAISSPRGGYTDTQYF. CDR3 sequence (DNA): TGTGCCATCAGTAGCCCTCGCGGGGGGTACACAGATACGCAGTATTTT.

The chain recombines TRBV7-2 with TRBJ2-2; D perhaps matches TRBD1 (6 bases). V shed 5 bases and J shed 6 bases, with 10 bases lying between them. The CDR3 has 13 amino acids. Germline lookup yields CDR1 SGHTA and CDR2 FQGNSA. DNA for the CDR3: TGTGCCAGCAGCCAAACAGGGCCCGGGGAGCTGTTTTTT. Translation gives CASSQTGPGELFF.